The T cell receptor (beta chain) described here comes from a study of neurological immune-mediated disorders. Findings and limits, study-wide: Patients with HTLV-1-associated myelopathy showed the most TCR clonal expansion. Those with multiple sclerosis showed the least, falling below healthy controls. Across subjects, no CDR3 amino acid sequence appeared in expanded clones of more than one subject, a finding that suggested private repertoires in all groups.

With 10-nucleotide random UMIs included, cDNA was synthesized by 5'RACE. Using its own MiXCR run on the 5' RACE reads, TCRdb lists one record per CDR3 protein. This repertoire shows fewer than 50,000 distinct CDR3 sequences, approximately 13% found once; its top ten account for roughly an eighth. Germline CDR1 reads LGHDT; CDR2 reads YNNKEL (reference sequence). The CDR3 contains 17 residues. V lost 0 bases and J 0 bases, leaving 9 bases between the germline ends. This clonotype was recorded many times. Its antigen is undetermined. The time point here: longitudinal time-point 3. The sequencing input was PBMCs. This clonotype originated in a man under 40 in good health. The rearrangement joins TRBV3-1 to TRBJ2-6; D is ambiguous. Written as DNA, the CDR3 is TGTGCCAGCAGCCAAGATGGTGTGAGCTCTGGGGCCAACGTCCTGACTTTC. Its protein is CASSQDGVSSGANVLTF.